This T cell receptor beta chain derives from a study of shared clonotypes between healthy human individuals. Overall study findings and caveats: Apart from blood, nothing was sampled; tissue repertoires likely differ. Estimated clonotype richness was generally higher in naive than memory subsets.

The naive CD8 fraction comprised CD45RO-negative cells positively selected for CCR7 and excluded terminally differentiated effector memory CD45RA+ cells. There were only Caucasian adults among the donors, and all lived in Nashville, Tennessee. Approximately 220 ng DNA, tens of thousands of T cell genomes, went into each sorted-subset replicate PCR. This table comes from immunoSEQ multiplex PCR, and its TCRdb copy is limited to in-frame clones, with some not included. The table lists about 2.1 million clones, 90% to 95% of them singletons. Per the germline V gene, CDR1 is MNHEY and CDR2 is SMNVEV (reference sequence). The germline V and J ends were trimmed by 9 bases and 7 bases, with 12 bases remaining between them. This CDR3 comprises 11 residues. With regard to this clone: Its antigen is currently unknown.

Sequenced input: naive CD8+ T cells from PBMCs. This sequence originates from a man younger than 35 in good health. Some clones in this sample may be carry-over from other donors' samples. The chain is built from TRBV27 and TRBJ2-5; D gene uncertain. The CDR3: CASGNPPTQYF. The CDR3 region has the DNA TGTGCCAGTGGCAACCCTCCGACCCAGTACTTC.